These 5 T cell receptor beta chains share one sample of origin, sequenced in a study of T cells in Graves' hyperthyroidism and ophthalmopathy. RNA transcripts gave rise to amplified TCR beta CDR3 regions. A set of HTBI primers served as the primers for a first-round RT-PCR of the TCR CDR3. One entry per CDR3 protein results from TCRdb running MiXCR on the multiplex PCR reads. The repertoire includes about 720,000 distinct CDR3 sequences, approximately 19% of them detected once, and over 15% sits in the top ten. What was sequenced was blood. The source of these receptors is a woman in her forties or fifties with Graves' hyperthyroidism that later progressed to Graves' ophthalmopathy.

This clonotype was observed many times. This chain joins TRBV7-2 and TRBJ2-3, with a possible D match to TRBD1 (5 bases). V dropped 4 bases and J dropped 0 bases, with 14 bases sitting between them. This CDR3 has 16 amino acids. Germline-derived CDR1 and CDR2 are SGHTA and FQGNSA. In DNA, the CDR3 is TGTGCCAGCAGCTCCAATCCCAGGGCCAGCACAGATACGCAGTATTTT. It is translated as CASSSNPRASTDTQYF.

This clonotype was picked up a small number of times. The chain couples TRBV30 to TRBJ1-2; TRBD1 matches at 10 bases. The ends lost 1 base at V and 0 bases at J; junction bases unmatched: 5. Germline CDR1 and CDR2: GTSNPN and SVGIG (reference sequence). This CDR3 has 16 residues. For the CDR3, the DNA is TGTGCCTGGAGTGAGGGACAGGGGCCTTCTAACTATGGCTACACCTTC. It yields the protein CAWSEGQGPSNYGYTF.

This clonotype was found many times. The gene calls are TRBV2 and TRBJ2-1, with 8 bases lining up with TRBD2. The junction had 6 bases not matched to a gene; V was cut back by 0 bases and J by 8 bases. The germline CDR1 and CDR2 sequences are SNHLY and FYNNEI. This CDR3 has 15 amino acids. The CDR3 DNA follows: TGTGCCAGCAGTGAAGCTAGCGGGGCGGGCGATGAGCAGTTCTTC. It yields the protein CASSEASGAGDEQFF. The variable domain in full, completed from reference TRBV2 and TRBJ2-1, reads EPEVTQTPSHQVTQMGQEVILRCVPISNHLYFYWYRQILGQKVEFLVSFYNNEISEKSEIFDDQFSVERPDGSNFTLKIRSTKLEDSAMYFCASSEASGAGDEQFFGPGTRLTVL.

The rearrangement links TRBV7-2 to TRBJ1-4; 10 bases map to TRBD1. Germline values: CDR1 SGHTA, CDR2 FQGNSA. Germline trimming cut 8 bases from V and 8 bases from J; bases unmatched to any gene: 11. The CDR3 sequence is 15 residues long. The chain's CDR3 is CASGSLTGGREKLFF. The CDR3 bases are TGTGCCAGCGGCTCCCTGACAGGGGGCAGGGAAAAACTGTTTTTT. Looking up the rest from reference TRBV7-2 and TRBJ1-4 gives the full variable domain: GAGVSQSPSNKVTEKGKDVELRCDPISGHTALYWYRQSLGQGLEFLIYFQGNSAPDKSGLPSDRFSAERTGGSVSTLTIQRTQQEDSAVYLCASGSLTGGREKLFFGSGTQLSVL.

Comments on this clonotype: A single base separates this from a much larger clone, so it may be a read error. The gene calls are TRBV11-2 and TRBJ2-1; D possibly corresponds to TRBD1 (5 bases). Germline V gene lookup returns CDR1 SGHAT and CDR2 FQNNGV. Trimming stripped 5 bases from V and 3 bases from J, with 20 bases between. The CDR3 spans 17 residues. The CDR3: CASSDPDNPPNYNEQFF. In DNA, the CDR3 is TGTGCCAGCAGCGACCCGGACAACCCTCCTAACTACAATGAGCAGTTCTTC.